This T cell receptor (beta chain) came from a study of shared T cell receptors in the human thymus. Method: immunoSEQ multiplex PCR; TCRdb's copy keeps in-frame clones and lacks some. The sample includes hundreds of thousands of clones, roughly 94% seen only once; the top ten take 0.015% to 0.02%. This clone was recorded only once. The TCR was taken from a human donor. Sequencing was carried out using thymocytes.

As DNA, the CDR3 is TGTGCCAGCTCACCACAGTTTGGGAATGAGCAGTTCTTC. This sequence encodes CASSPQFGNEQFF. The chain employs TRBV18 and TRBJ2-1, with D hard to call. V lost 1 base and J 7 bases, leaving 8 bases between the germline ends. This CDR3 is 13 amino acids long. Germline V CDR1 and CDR2: KGHSH, LQKENI.